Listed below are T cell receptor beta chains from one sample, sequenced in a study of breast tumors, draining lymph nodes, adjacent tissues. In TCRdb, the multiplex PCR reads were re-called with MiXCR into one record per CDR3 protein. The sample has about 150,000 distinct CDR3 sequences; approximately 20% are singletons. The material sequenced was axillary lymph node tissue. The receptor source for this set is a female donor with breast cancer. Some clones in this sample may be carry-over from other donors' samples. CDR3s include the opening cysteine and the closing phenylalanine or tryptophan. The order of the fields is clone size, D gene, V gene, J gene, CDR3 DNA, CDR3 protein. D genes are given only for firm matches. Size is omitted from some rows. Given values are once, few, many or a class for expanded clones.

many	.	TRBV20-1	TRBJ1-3	TGCAGTGCTGCAGGCTTTGGAAACACCATATATTTT	CSAAGFGNTIYF
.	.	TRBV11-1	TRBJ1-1	TGTGCCAGCAGCTTGGTGGGGGGCACTGAAGCTTTCTTT	CASSLVGGTEAFF
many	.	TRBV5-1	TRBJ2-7	TGCGCCAGCAGCCCCGGCGGACTATTACCTACCTACGAGCAGTACTTC	CASSPGGLLPTYEQYF
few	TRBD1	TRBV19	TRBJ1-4	TGTGCCAGTAGACCACAGGGGGCCCCTAATGAAAAACTGTTTTTT	CASRPQGAPNEKLFF
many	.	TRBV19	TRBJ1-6	TGTGCCAGTAGTATAGCACAGATCTATAATTCACCCCTCCACTTT	CASSIAQIYNSPLHF
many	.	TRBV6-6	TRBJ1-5	TGTGCCAGCAGTTATGAGCAGGGCGTTCAGCCCCAGCATTTT	CASSYEQGVQPQHF
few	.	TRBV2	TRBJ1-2	TGTGCCAGCAGTGGAGAGGCTGAGGCAGGGCCAACCTATGGCTACACCTTC	CASSGEAEAGPTYGYTF
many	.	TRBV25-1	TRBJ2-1	TGTGCCAGCAGCGACAGGACCTCTAGTAGGGTGAACTACAATGAGCAGTTCTTC	CASSDRTSSRVNYNEQFF
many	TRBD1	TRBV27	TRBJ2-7	TGTGCCAGCAGTCAAGACAGGGGCTATGACGAGCAGTACTTC	CASSQDRGYDEQYF
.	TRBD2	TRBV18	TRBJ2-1	TGTGCCAGCTCCGGTAGCGGGGGCTCCTACAATGAGCAGTTCTTC	CASSGSGGSYNEQFF
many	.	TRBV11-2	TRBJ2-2	TGTGCCAGCAGCTTAGTGGTGATGAACACCGGGGAGCTGTTTTTT	CASSLVVMNTGELFF
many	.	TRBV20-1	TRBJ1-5	TGCAGTGCGAGAGGGGCCAGTCAGCCCCAGCATTTT	CSARGASQPQHF
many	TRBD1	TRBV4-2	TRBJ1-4	TGTGCCAGCAGCCAAAAACCAGGGGGGTCTAATGAAAAACTGTTTTTT	CASSQKPGGSNEKLFF
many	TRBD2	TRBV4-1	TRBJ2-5	TGCGCCAGCAGCACCAAGACCGGGGGAGGGCCGGGGGAGACCCAGTACTTC	CASSTKTGGGPGETQYF
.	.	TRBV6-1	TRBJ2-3	TGTGCCAGCAGTGAGATGGCTAGCACAGATACGCAGTATTTT	CASSEMASTDTQYF
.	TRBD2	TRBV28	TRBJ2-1	TGTGCCAGCAGAGGGTCTAGCGGGAGGGGGGGTTACAATGAGCAGTTCTTC	CASRGSSGRGGYNEQFF
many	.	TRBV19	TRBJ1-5	TGTGCCAGTAAAGGTCAGCCCCAGCATTTT	CASKGQPQHF
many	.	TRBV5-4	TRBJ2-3	TGTGCCAGCAGCCCCAGCGGAAGCACAGATACGCAGTATTTT	CASSPSGSTDTQYF
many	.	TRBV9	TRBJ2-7	TGTGCCAGCAGCGTAGGACCGACTACATCGCAGTACTTC	CASSVGPTTSQYF
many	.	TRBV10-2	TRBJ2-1	TGCGCCAGCAAAAGGCAAGGTACCGGGACTTACAATGAGCAGTTCTTC	CASKRQGTGTYNEQFF
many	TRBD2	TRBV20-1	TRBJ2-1	TGCAGTGCGCCCGGGTGGGGGACTAGCGGGAGGGCTGAGCAGTTCTTC	CSAPGWGTSGRAEQFF
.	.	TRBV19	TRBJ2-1	TGTGCCGGTAAAAGGGACTGGAGCTCCTACAATGAGCAGTTCTTC	CAGKRDWSSYNEQFF
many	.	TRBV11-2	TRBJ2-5	TGTGCCAGCAGCTTACAGGGGGAGACCCAGTACTTC	CASSLQGETQYF
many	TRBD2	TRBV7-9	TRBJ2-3	TGTGCCAGCAGCAACGCGAGGGCTAGCGGGCTGGGAGATACGCAGTATTTT	CASSNARASGLGDTQYF
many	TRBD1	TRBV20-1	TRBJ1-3	TGCAGTGCTAGAAACCAGAGACAGGGGGCAGCTGGAAACACCATATATTTT	CSARNQRQGAAGNTIYF
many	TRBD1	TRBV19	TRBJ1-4	TGTGCCAGTACGGGGACAGGCTATGAAAAACTGTTTTTT	CASTGTGYEKLFF
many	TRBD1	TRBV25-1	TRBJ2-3	TGTGCCAGCAGTGAAGCTGGGACAGGGTCCACAGATACGCAGTATTTT	CASSEAGTGSTDTQYF
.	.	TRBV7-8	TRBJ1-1	TGTGCCAGCAGCGTCAAATTCATGGGTAACACTGAAGCTTTCTTT	CASSVKFMGNTEAFF
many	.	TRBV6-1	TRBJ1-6	TGTGCCAGCACCACCGGGGGGGGCCCCGGTTCACCCCTCCACTTT	CASTTGGGPGSPLHF
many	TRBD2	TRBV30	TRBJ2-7	TGTGCCTGGAGTCGGACTAGCGGTTATTACGCGCAGTACTTC	CAWSRTSGYYAQYF
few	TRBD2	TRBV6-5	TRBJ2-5	TGTGCCAGCAGTTACTACGCAGGGAGGGCGGAGACCCAGTACTTC	CASSYYAGRAETQYF
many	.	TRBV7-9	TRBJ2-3	TGTGCCAGCAGCTTGGCATGGGGGGGGCCCACCACAGATACGCAGTATTTT	CASSLAWGGPTTDTQYF
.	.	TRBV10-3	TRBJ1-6	TGTGCCATCAGTGTAGGCGGACCCAATTCACCCCTCCACTTT	CAISVGGPNSPLHF
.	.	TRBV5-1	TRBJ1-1	TGCGCCAGCAGCTTGACAGGGAGCGGCGTGTCTTTCTTT	CASSLTGSGVSFF
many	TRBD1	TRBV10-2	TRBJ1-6	TGCGCCAGCAGTGGTGCCGGGACAGGGGATAATTCACCCCTCCACTTT	CASSGAGTGDNSPLHF
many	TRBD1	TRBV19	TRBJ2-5	TGTGCCAGTAGTACAGGGGGCCCTGAGACCCAGTACTTC	CASSTGGPETQYF
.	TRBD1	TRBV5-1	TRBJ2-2	TGCGCCAGCGCTGCGGACAGGGTAGGCGCCGGGGAGCTGTTTTTT	CASAADRVGAGELFF
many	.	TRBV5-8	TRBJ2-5	TGTGCCAGCAGCATAGGACAGTTGGAGACCCAGTACTTC	CASSIGQLETQYF